This T cell receptor (beta chain) was sequenced during a study of T-cell reconstitution after alpha-beta-depleted transplantation in children. Study-wide findings and caveats: T-cell numbers and diversity one year post-transplant derived largely from freshly generated T cells. Some patients owed their high day-60 TCRbeta diversity to surviving recipient T cells and thymic progenitors.

CDR1 is KGHDR, CDR2 SFDVKD, per germline. The CDR3 contains 13 residues. V dropped 1 base and J dropped 6; count of bases not matched to a gene: 2. As it was prepared, the TCRbeta library received unique molecular identifiers. TCRdb reprocessed the PCR reads with MiXCR, giving one entry per CDR3 protein. The sample carries about 900,000 distinct CDR3 sequences, roughly 29% recorded once. This clonotype appeared many times. Antigen unknown. V usage is TRBV24-1 and J usage is TRBJ2-7; TRBD2 matches 7 bases. The specimen was PBMCs, mostly from graft donor cells, collected 360 days after TCRalphabeta/CD19-depleted stem cell transplant. The receptor was derived from a boy in the first two years of life who had a stem cell transplant for SCID, so the T cells may come from the graft donor. CDR3 region: CATSDFGGTEQYF. As DNA, the CDR3 is TGTGCCACCAGTGATTTCGGGGGGACCGAGCAGTACTTC.